This is a list of T cell receptor beta chains from one sample in a study of CD4 T cells in relation to SARS-CoV-2 and coronaviruses. Here immunoSEQ multiplex PCR was the method, and the copy in TCRdb shows in-frame clones only, minus some. The profile shows about 28,000 clones, over 60% of them singletons. These TCRs' antigens remain unknown. Sequencing used CD4+ T cells from PBMCs, cultured in vitro. The receptors originated from a human donor in good health. CDR3s include the opening cysteine and the closing phenylalanine or tryptophan. A D gene is named only where the DNA matches it firmly. Some rows have no size entry. The others give once, few or many, or a class for an expanded clone.

TRBJ1-6	TRBV6-5	NA	few	TGTGCCAGCAGTTACCGCAGGGAGGGATCACCCCTCCACTTT	CASSYRREGSPLHF
TRBJ2-7	TRBV7-2	NA	NA	TGTGCCAGCAGCTTGGGCTTGTCCGAGCAGTACTTC	CASSLGLSEQYF
TRBJ2-1	TRBV10-3	TRBD2	NA	TGTGCCATCTCCCCACTGGGAGGGAGAGGCAACGGTGAGCAGTTCTTC	CAISPLGGRGNGEQFF
TRBJ1-6	TRBV30	TRBD1	NA	TGTGCCTGGGGGGACAGGGGCAATTCACCCCTCCACTTT	CAWGDRGNSPLHF
TRBJ2-5	TRBV7-9	NA	NA	TGTGCCAGCAGCCTAAACCAGCCTCAAGAGACCCAGTACTTC	CASSLNQPQETQYF
TRBJ1-2	TRBV5-1	NA	NA	TGCGCCAGCACCCAGAACGGTGGCTACACCTTC	CASTQNGGYTF
TRBJ2-3	TRBV11-3	NA	NA	TGTGCCAGCAGCTTAGGGGGAGAAACAGATACGCAGTATTTT	CASSLGGETDTQYF
TRBJ1-1	TRBV30	NA	NA	TGTGCCTGGAGTCCCCGGGGGCGAGGGCAGTACACTGAAGCTTTCTTT	CAWSPRGRGQYTEAFF
TRBJ2-3	TRBV11-3	TRBD2	once	TGTGCCAGCAGCCAAAGCGGGGGGAGCACAGATACGCAGTATTTT	CASSQSGGSTDTQYF
TRBJ1-1	TRBV7-2	NA	NA	TGTGCCAGCAGCCCCGACGTGCGATTCAAGGCTTTCTTT	CASSPDVRFKAFF
TRBJ2-3	TRBV2	TRBD2	NA	TGTGCCAGTTCTGAGCGGGAGGGCAGAGATACGCAGTATTTT	CASSEREGRDTQYF
TRBJ1-4	TRBV9	NA	few	TGTGCCAGCAGCCCGCGAGGGTCAACTAATGAAAAACTGTTTTTT	CASSPRGSTNEKLFF
TRBJ2-1	TRBV3-1/TRBV3-2	TRBD2	NA	TGTGCCAGCAGCCAAGTACTAGCGGGAGTAAGATTGAATGAGCAGTTCTTC	CASSQVLAGVRLNEQFF
TRBJ2-1	TRBV6-7	TRBD1	NA	TGTGCCAGCAGCCCGGGACAGGGCCAGCTTAATGAGCAGTTCTTC	CASSPGQGQLNEQFF
TRBJ1-4	TRBV9	NA	NA	TGTGCCAGCAGTCGAGGAGATAATGAAAAACTGTTTTTT	CASSRGDNEKLFF
TRBJ1-2	TRBV24-1	NA	NA	TGTGCCACCAGTGATCTGAGGGGCTACACCTTC	CATSDLRGYTF
TRBJ1-3	TRBV6-5	NA	NA	TGTGCCAGCAGACTGGACATGGGAAACACCATATATTTT	CASRLDMGNTIYF
TRBJ2-1	TRBV3-1/TRBV3-2	NA	few	TGTGCCAGCGGGTTATCCTACAATGAGCAGTTCTTC	CASGLSYNEQFF
TRBJ1-2	TRBV5-1	TRBD1	NA	TGCGCCAGCAGCTTGGCCCGGGACAGGGTTGATGGCTACACCTTC	CASSLARDRVDGYTF
TRBJ2-7	TRBV2	TRBD1	few	TGTGCCAGCGACGAGACAGGGGGGGCCTACGAGCAGTACTTC	CASDETGGAYEQYF
TRBJ1-2	TRBV7-2	TRBD1	NA	TGTGCCAGCAGCTCAACGGGACAGGGGGCTTATGGCTACACCTTC	CASSSTGQGAYGYTF
TRBJ1-4	TRBV7-9	TRBD1	few	TGTGCCAGCAGGAACCAAAAGACAGGGACTGAAAAACTGTTTTTT	CASRNQKTGTEKLFF
TRBJ2-3	TRBV5-1	NA	NA	TGCGCCAGCAGCTTCGACAGCATCACAGATACGCAGTATTTT	CASSFDSITDTQYF
TRBJ1-3	TRBV6-5	NA	NA	TGTGCCAGCGGGTCGAACTCTGGAAACACCATATATTTT	CASGSNSGNTIYF
TRBJ1-2	TRBV14	NA	few	TGTGCCAGCAGCCAAGATTTAGCAGGGACTGGCTACACCTTC	CASSQDLAGTGYTF
TRBJ2-7	TRBV3-1/TRBV3-2	NA	NA	TGTGCCAGCAGCCAAGACCACTACGAGCAGTACTTC	CASSQDHYEQYF
TRBJ2-7	TRBV3-1/TRBV3-2	TRBD2	NA	TGTGCCAGCAGCCTCTCCGGACTAGCGGGATACCACGAGCAGTACTTC	CASSLSGLAGYHEQYF
TRBJ2-5	TRBV4-1	NA	NA	TGCGCCAGCAGCCAAGTCGGGAGCGTCGGAGAGACCCAGTACTTC	CASSQVGSVGETQYF
TRBJ2-2	TRBV5-1	NA	NA	TGCGCCAGCAGCCCTGGACAGTCCACCGGGGAGCTGTTTTTT	CASSPGQSTGELFF
TRBJ2-5	TRBV9	TRBD1	few	TGTGCCAGCAGCCTCAACCGGGCAGGGGGAGAGACCCAGTACTTC	CASSLNRAGGETQYF
TRBJ2-2	TRBV6-5	NA	NA	TGTGCCAGCATTCAGGGGTCGAACACCGGGGAGCTGTTTTTT	CASIQGSNTGELFF
TRBJ2-2	TRBV5-4	TRBD1	NA	TGTGCCAGCAGCTCCTACGGACAGGCCACCGGGGAGCTGTTTTTT	CASSSYGQATGELFF
TRBJ1-5	TRBV2	NA	NA	TGTGCCAGCAGTGAAGCGGGGCAGCCTTCGCCCCAGCATTTT	CASSEAGQPSPQHF
TRBJ1-2	TRBV19	NA	NA	TGTGCCAGCAGACACGGGATCTATGGCTACACCTTC	CASRHGIYGYTF
TRBJ1-2	TRBV11-1	NA	NA	TGTGCCAGCAGCAAACAGGGTGTGACTAACTATGGCTACACCTTC	CASSKQGVTNYGYTF
TRBJ2-7	TRBV19	TRBD1	NA	TGTGCCAGTAGTACTAGGAGCTCAGGGGGCGAGCAGTACTTC	CASSTRSSGGEQYF
TRBJ2-3	TRBV5-6	TRBD2	NA	TGTGCCAGCAGCCTACCGGGACTAGTGCCGTATTTT	CASSLPGLVPYF
TRBJ1-5	TRBV6-2/TRBV6-3	NA	NA	TGTGCCAGCAGTTCAGGGTGGAACAATCAGCCCCAGCATTTT	CASSSGWNNQPQHF
TRBJ2-1	TRBV11-2	TRBD2	NA	TGTGCCAGCAGTGGTATGCGGCGGGAGGGCCCAGAGCAGTTCTTC	CASSGMRREGPEQFF
TRBJ2-7	TRBV7-9	TRBD2	few	TGTGCCAGCAGCTTAGCGCGGCTAGCGGGGCCCTACGAGCAGTACTTC	CASSLARLAGPYEQYF
TRBJ1-1	TRBV13	NA	NA	TGTGCCAGCAGTCCCCGTGGAGAGGGGCAGATCACTGAAGCTTTCTTT	CASSPRGEGQITEAFF
TRBJ1-1	TRBV28	TRBD1	NA	TGTGCCAGCACCTCGCCGGGACAGTGGAACACTGAAGCTTTCTTT	CASTSPGQWNTEAFF
TRBJ1-2	TRBV2	NA	NA	TGTGCCAGCAGAGCTCGACAGGATAACTATGGCTACACCTTC	CASRARQDNYGYTF
TRBJ1-4	TRBV7-2	NA	NA	TGTGCCAGCAGCTTAAGGCTGGGTAATGAAAAACTGTTTTTT	CASSLRLGNEKLFF
TRBJ2-3	TRBV5-1	TRBD1	once	TGCGCCAGCAGCCTAGACAGGGGGCGAGCAGATACGCAGTATTTT	CASSLDRGRADTQYF
TRBJ2-3	TRBV7-9	TRBD1	few	TGTGCCAGCAGCCGTGGGGACAGCGCAGATACGCAGTATTTT	CASSRGDSADTQYF
TRBJ2-1	TRBV18	TRBD2	NA	TGTGCCAGCTCACCACCAGGGACTAGCGGGGGGCTAAGCGATGAGCAGTTCTTC	CASSPPGTSGGLSDEQFF
TRBJ2-1	TRBV5-1	NA	NA	TGCGCCAGCAGCTTGGGGCAGATTGAGAATGAGCAGTTCTTC	CASSLGQIENEQFF
TRBJ2-1	TRBV6-1	NA	NA	TGTGCCAGCAGTGAAGCGTTGAAGGCGGCCTCCCTGAGTGAGCAGTTCTTC	CASSEALKAASLSEQFF
TRBJ2-7	TRBV25-1	TRBD2	NA	TGTGCCAGCAGTGAATGGGCGGGAGGGCCCTCCGAGCAGTACTTC	CASSEWAGGPSEQYF
TRBJ1-2	TRBV19	NA	NA	TGTGCCAGTAGTCGAAACGCACAGGGAGCCGCTGGCTACACCTTC	CASSRNAQGAAGYTF
TRBJ2-7	TRBV9	TRBD1	NA	TGTGCCAGCAGCTACCGGGACAGGGACTACGAGCAGTACTTC	CASSYRDRDYEQYF